The source of this T cell receptor (beta chain) is a study of T cell responses to AZD1222 COVID-19 vaccine. Sequenced by immunoSEQ multiplex PCR; TCRdb stores in-frame clones only, minus some. The sample lists roughly 110,000 clones; 80% to 95% were seen once. CDR3 length: 15 amino acids. CDR1 and CDR2 (germline): SGHDN, FVKESK. V dropped 0 bases and J dropped 2 bases, with 10 bases sitting between them. Notes on the study in general: Two doses of AZD1222 preceded a rise in Spike-specific TCR breadth and depth.

Of note for this clone: Its antigen is not known.

The clonotype originates from an adult who received the AZD1222 COVID-19 vaccine. Sequenced here: peripheral blood, sampled 28 days after the second AZD1222 dose. The chain employs TRBV14 and TRBJ1-2; D uncertain. The CDR3 DNA reads TGTGCCAGCAGCCAAGACGTGGGGATAAACTATGGCTACACCTTC. It encodes CASSQDVGINYGYTF.